These 4 T cell receptor beta chains were all obtained from the same sample, sequenced in a study of graft-versus-host responses after intestinal transplantation. Which antigens these TCRs recognize remains unknown. Using immunoSEQ multiplex PCR, the repertoire was profiled, and TCRdb retains in-frame clones only, with some absent. The data show some 100,000 clones, around 92% seen once. The specimen was unstimulated CD8+ T cells sorted from spleen or lymph node cells, collected before transplant. Source of these receptors: a human donor who was the organ donor for an intestinal transplant.

The CDR3, as DNA: TGTGCCAGCAGCTCTGACAGGGTCGCCATCCTCGCCTACGAGCAGTACTTC. This codes for CASSSDRVAILAYEQYF. The J gene is TRBJ2-7, the V gene TRBV7-9; 7 nucleotides match TRBD1. Looked up from germline, CDR1 is SEHNR and CDR2 is FQNEAQ (reference sequence). Trimming took 4 bases from V and 2 from J; bases not matched to a gene: 14. There are 17 residues in the CDR3.

The chain combines TRBV2 with TRBJ1-4; D uncertain. The CDR3 length is 15 residues. The germline V gene has CDR1 SNHLY and CDR2 FYNNEI. Trimming shortened V by 3 bases and J by 6 bases, and 14 bases separated the two germline ends. CDR3 bases: TGTGCCAGCAGTGACCCCAAGTGGCCCCATGAAAAACTGTTTTTT. This codes for CASSDPKWPHEKLFF.

This chain connects TRBV21-1 to TRBJ2-1; the table assigns TRBD2, which was not confirmed against the DNA. TRBV21-1 is flagged as a pseudogene. The CDR3 spans 15 residues. The CDR3 nucleotides are TGTGCCAGCAGCAGGGAACTTGTGGGGGGCAATGAGCAGTTCTTC. Protein product: CASSRELVGGNEQFF.

This chain links TRBV5-1 with TRBJ2-1; 9 nucleotides agree with TRBD2. The CDR3 sequence is 17 residues long. J lost 0 bases, V lost 2 bases, and 6 bases had no gene match. Germline V gives CDR1 SGHRS, CDR2 YFSETQ. The DNA for the CDR3 is TGCGCCAGCAGCTTTTCGTATAGCGGGAGCTCCTACAATGAGCAGTTCTTC. Its translation is CASSFSYSGSSYNEQFF.